The T cell receptor beta chain described here comes from a study of brain T cells in children with intractable seizures. Method: immunoSEQ multiplex PCR; TCRdb's copy keeps in-frame clones and lacks some. Found here are roughly 69,000 clones, 90% to 97% of them singletons; the top ten hold 0.38%. With respect to this clone: Its specificity is not known.

Surgery cases with the highest brain T cell transcript signatures were chosen for sequencing. Overall study findings and caveats: Pre- and post-surgery blood differed in depth, so pre-surgery absences may be undersampling. HCMV serostatus was not known, and viral specificity came from CDR3 similarity only.

V dropped 3 bases and J dropped 6 bases, with 21 bases sitting between them. The germline V gene has CDR1 SGHAT and CDR2 FQNNGV. CDR3 size: 18 residues. The chain combines TRBV11-2 with TRBJ1-6; no clear D gene. The material sequenced was peripheral blood, taken at surgery. The clonotype comes from a boy in the first two years of life with focal cortical dysplasia and intractable seizures. The CDR3 DNA reads TGTGCCAGCAGCTTTGTTCTCGGGTGGGATACTAGTAATTCACCCCTCCACTTT. Its translation is CASSFVLGWDTSNSPLHF.